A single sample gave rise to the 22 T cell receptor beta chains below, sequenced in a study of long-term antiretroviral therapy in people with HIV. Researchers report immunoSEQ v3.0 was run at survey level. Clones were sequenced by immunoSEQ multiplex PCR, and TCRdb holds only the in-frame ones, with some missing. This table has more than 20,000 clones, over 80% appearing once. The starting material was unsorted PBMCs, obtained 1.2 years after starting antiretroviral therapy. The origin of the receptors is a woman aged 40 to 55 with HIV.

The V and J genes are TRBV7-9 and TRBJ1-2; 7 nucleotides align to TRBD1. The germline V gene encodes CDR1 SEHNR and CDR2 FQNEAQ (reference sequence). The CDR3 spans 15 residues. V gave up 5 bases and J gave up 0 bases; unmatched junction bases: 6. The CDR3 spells CASSPRDRANYGYTF. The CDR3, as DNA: TGTGCCAGCAGCCCCCGGGACAGAGCTAACTATGGCTACACCTTC.

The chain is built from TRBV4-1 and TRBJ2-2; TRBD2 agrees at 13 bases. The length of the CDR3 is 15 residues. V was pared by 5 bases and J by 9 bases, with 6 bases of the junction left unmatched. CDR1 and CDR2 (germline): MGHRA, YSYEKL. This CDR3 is CASSASGLAGRELFF. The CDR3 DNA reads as TGCGCCAGCAGCGCATCGGGACTAGCGGGAAGGGAGCTGTTTTTT.

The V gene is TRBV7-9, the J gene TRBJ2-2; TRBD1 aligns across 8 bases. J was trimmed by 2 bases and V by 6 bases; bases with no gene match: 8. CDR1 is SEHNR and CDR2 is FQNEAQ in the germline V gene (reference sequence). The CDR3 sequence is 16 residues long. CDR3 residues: CASRNGGQGNTGELFF. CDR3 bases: TGTGCCAGCAGAAACGGTGGACAGGGAAACACCGGGGAGCTGTTTTTT.

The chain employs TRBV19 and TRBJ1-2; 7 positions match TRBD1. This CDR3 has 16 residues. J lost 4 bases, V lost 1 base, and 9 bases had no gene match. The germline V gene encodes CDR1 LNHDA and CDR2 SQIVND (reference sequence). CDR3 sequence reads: CASSIGLDRVGYGYTF. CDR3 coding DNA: TGTGCCAGTAGTATAGGTCTCGACAGGGTCGGCTATGGCTACACCTTC.

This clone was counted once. The CDR3 coding sequence is TGTGCCAGCAGCTTCCCGGGAAGAGGCTACGAGCAGTACTTC. Protein: CASSFPGRGYEQYF. The chain couples TRBV7-2 to TRBJ2-7; tentative D call: TRBD2 (5 bases). This CDR3 region has 14 residues. Germline CDR1 SGHTA, CDR2 FQGNSA. Deletions cut 3 bases from V and 3 bases from J, with 12 bases between.

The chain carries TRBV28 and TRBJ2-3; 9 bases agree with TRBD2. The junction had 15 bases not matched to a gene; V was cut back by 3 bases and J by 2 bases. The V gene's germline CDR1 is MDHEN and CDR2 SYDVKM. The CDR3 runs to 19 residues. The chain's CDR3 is CASSLVTSSGNRNTDTQYF. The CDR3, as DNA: TGTGCCAGCAGTTTGGTTACGTCTAGCGGGAACAGAAACACAGATACGCAGTATTTT.

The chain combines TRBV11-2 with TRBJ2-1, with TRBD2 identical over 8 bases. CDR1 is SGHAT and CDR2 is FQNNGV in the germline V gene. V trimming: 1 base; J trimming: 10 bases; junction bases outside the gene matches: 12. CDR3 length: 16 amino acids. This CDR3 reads CASSLAPGLVEKEQFF. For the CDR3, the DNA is TGTGCCAGCAGCTTAGCCCCGGGACTAGTCGAGAAGGAGCAGTTCTTC.

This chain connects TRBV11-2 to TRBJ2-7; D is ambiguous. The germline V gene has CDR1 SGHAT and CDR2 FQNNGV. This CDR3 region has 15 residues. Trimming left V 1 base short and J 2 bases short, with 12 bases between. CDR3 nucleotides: TGTGCCAGCAGCTTAGGGGCCGACCAAGCCTACGAGCAGTACTTC. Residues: CASSLGADQAYEQYF.

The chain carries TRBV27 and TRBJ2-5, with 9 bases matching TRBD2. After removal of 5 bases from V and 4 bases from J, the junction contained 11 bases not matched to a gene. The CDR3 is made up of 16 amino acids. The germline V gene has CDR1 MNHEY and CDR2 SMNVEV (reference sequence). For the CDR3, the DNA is TGTGCCAGCAGTCCAAACCCGGGACTAGCAGGAGAGACCCAGTACTTC. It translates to CASSPNPGLAGETQYF.

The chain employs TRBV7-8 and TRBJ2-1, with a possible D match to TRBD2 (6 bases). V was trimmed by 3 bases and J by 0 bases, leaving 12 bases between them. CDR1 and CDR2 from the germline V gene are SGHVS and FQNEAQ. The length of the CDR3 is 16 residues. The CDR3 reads CASSFMLGGSYNEQFF. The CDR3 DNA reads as TGTGCCAGCAGCTTCATGCTGGGGGGCTCCTACAATGAGCAGTTCTTC.

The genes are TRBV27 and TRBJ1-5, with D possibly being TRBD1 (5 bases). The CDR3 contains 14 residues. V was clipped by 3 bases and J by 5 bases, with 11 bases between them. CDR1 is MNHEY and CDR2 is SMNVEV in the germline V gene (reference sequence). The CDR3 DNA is TGTGCCAGCAGTTTGGAGGGGTTCCATCAGCCCCAGCATTTT. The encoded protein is CASSLEGFHQPQHF.

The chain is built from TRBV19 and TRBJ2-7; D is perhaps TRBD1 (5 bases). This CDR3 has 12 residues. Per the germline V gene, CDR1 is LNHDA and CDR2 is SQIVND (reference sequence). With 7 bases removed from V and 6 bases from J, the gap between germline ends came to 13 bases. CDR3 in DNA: TGTGCCAGTACCAGTGGGGCTGGCGAGCAGTACTTC. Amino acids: CASTSGAGEQYF.

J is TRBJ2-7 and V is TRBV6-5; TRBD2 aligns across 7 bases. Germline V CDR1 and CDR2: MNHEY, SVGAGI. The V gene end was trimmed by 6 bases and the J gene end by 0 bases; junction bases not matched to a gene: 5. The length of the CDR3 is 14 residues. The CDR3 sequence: CASSPAGSSYEQYF. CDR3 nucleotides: TGTGCCAGCAGCCCAGCGGGGAGCTCCTACGAGCAGTACTTC.

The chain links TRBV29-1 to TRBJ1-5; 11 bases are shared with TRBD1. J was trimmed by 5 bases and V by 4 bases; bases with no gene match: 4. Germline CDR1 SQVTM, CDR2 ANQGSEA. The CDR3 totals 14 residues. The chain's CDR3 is CSVVGGQGDQPQHF. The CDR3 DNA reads TGCAGCGTTGTAGGGGGACAGGGGGATCAGCCCCAGCATTTT.

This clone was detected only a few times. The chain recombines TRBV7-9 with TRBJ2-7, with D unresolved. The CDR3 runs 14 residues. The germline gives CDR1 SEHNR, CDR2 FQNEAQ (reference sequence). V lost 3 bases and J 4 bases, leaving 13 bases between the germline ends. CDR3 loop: CASSFPSHPYEQYF. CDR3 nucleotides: TGTGCCAGCAGCTTTCCCTCACACCCATACGAGCAGTACTTC.

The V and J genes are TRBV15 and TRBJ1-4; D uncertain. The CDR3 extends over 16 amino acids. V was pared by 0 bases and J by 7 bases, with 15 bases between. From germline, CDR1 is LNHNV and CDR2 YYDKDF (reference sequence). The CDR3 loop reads CATSRDGRSLSEKLFF. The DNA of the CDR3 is TGTGCCACCAGCAGAGATGGCCGCAGTCTTAGTGAAAAACTGTTTTTT.

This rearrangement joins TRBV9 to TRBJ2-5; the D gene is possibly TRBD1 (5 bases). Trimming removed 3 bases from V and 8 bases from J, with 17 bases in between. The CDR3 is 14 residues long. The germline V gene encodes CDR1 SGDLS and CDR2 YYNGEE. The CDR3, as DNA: TGTGCCAGCAGCGGAGATCGACCAGGGAATACCCAGTACTTC. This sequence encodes CASSGDRPGNTQYF.

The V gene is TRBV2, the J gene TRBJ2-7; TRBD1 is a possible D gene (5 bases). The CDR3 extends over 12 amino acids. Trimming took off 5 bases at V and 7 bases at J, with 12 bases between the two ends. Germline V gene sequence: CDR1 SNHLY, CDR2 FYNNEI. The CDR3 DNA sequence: TGTGCCAGCAGTTGGCAGGGCAGTGAGCAGTACTTC. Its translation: CASSWQGSEQYF.

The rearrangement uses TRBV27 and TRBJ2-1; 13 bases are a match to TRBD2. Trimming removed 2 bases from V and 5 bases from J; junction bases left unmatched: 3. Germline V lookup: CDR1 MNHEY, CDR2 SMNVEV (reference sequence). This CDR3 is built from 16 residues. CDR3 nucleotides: TGTGCCAGCAGTTTAAGGGGGACTAGCGGGAACAATGAGCAGTTCTTC. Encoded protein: CASSLRGTSGNNEQFF.

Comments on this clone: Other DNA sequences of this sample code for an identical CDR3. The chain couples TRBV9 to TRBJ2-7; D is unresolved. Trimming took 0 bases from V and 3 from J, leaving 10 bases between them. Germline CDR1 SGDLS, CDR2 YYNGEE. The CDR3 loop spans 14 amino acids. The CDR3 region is CASSVATGVYEQYF. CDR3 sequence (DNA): TGTGCCAGCAGCGTAGCTACCGGAGTCTACGAGCAGTACTTC.

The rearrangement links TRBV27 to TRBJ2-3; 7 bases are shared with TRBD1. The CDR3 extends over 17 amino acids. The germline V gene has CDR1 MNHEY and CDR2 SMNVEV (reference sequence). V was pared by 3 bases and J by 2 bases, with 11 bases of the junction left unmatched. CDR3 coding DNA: TGTGCCAGCAGTTTTCTCCCCGGGACAGCTTTCACAGATACGCAGTATTTT. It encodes CASSFLPGTAFTDTQYF.

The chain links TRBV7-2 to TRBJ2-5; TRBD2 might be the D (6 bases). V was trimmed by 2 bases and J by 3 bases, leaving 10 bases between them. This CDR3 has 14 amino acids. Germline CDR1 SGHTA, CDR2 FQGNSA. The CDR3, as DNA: TGTGCCAGCAGCTTACAGGGACTGGAAGAGACCCAGTACTTC. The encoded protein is CASSLQGLEETQYF.